This T cell receptor (beta chain) appears in the sequencing data of a study of early T cells in non-severe SARS-CoV-2 infection. Study-level results: The VDJdb matching leaned toward anti-spike CD8 responses and overlooked private and CD4 specificities.

Germline-derived CDR1 and CDR2 are SGHRS and YFSETQ. The junction had 6 bases not matched to a gene; V was cut back by 2 bases and J by 5 bases. This CDR3 has 14 amino acids. This clonotype was counted at least ten times. Its antigen remains unknown. The protocol attached unique molecular identifiers to individual cDNA molecules. TCRdb re-called the 5' RACE reads with MiXCR, one entry per CDR3 protein. This table has 40,000 to 45,000 distinct CDR3 sequences, 5.5% to 7.5% appearing once. This TCR derives from an adult who was a healthcare worker with PCR-confirmed SARS-CoV-2 infection or an uninfected control (not recorded which). The V gene is TRBV5-1, the J gene TRBJ2-7; 8 bases agree with TRBD2. Here the sequenced sample was whole blood, taken at baseline. CDR3 in amino acids: CASSLAGASNEQYF. In DNA, the CDR3 is TGCGCCAGCAGCTTAGCGGGAGCGTCTAACGAGCAGTACTTC.